The next 28 T cell receptor beta chains were all read from a single sample in a study of T cells after yellow fever vaccination. A single record per CDR3 protein comes from TCRdb applying MiXCR to the 5' RACE reads. The table shows a few hundred thousand distinct CDR3 sequences, with around 4.1% occurring only once. The sequencing here drew on PBMCs, taken 5 days after the yellow fever booster vaccination. The source of these receptors is a man aged 18 to 29 who received the YFV17D yellow fever vaccine.

This clonotype was detected many times. The V call is TRBV5-6, the J call TRBJ2-3, with D perhaps matching TRBD2 (7 bases). Per the germline V gene, CDR1 is SGHDT and CDR2 is YYEEEE. CDR3 length: 15 residues. Trimming took off 2 bases at V and 3 bases at J, with 13 bases between the two ends. CDR3 nucleotides: TGTGCCAGCAGCTTCGACAGGCGGGGGACAGATACGCAGTATTTT. Translating gives CASSFDRRGTDTQYF.

Concerning this clonotype itself: Compared with germline, one end of the junction differs, possibly owing to a read error. The chain couples TRBV20-1 to TRBJ1-6; 10 bases match TRBD1. Germline values: CDR1 DFQATT, CDR2 SNEGSKA (reference sequence). This CDR3 is built from 13 residues. The CDR3 DNA reads TGCAGTGCCGACGTTTGGGACAGGGGATCGGGTCTCTTT. Protein sequence: CSADVWDRGSGLF.

Only a few counts were recorded for this clonotype. The V and J genes are TRBV12-3 or TRBV12-4 and TRBJ1-6; a possible D gene is TRBD1 (5 bases). There are 15 residues in the CDR3. Deletions cut 5 bases from V and 7 bases from J, with 15 bases between. Written as DNA, the CDR3 is TGTGCCAGCAGTCCGGGGCGGGGAGAGAATTCACCCCTCCACTTT. This encodes CASSPGRGENSPLHF.

This clonotype was picked up many times. The CDR3 coding sequence is TGTGCCAGCAGCTTAACTAGCGGGGAGCTGTTTTTT. Protein: CASSLTSGELFF. This sequence joins TRBV28 and TRBJ2-2, with D tentatively TRBD2 (5 bases). This CDR3 comprises 12 residues. V lost 6 bases to trimming and J lost 7 bases, with 9 bases between them. Germline loops: CDR1 MDHEN, CDR2 SYDVKM.

V usage is TRBV7-9 and J usage is TRBJ2-6; no clear D. This CDR3 is 14 amino acids long. Germline V gene sequence: CDR1 SEHNR, CDR2 FQNEAQ (reference sequence). The V gene lost 7 bases and the J gene lost 0 bases, with 7 bases spanning the gap. The CDR3 sequence is CASIDGSGANVLTF. The CDR3 nucleotides read TGTGCCAGCATTGATGGCTCTGGGGCCAACGTCCTGACTTTC. Looking up the rest from reference TRBV7-9 and TRBJ2-6 gives the full variable domain: DTGVSQNPRHKITKRGQNVTFRCDPISEHNRLYWYRQTLGQGPEFLTYFQNEAQLEKSRLLSDRFSAERPKGSFSTLEIQRTEQGDSAMYLCASIDGSGANVLTFGAGSRLTVL.

This clonotype has just a few counts. This chain uses TRBV5-1 with TRBJ1-5, with D possibly matching TRBD1 (5 bases). This CDR3 contains 16 residues. Germline V gives CDR1 SGHRS, CDR2 YFSETQ. The ends were cut back, 0 bases at V and 10 bases at J, with 20 bases in the middle. The CDR3, as DNA: TGCGCCAGCAGCTTGGGAGGTCGGGGCTTGTGGGAACCCCAGCATTTT. This gives the protein CASSLGGRGLWEPQHF. Combining the CDR3 with reference TRBV5-1 and TRBJ1-5 gives the whole variable domain KAGVTQTPRYLIKTRGQQVTLSCSPISGHRSVSWYQQTPGQGLQFLFEYFSETQRNKGNFPGRFSGRQFSNSRSEMNVSTLELGDSALYLCASSLGGRGLWEPQHFGDGTRLSIL.

This clonotype has ten or more counts. The chain uses TRBV20-1 and TRBJ2-3; no reliable D call. The V and J ends lost 6 bases and 3 bases respectively, with 7 bases between them. The V gene's germline CDR1 is DFQATT and CDR2 SNEGSKA (reference sequence). The CDR3 is 11 residues long. The CDR3 DNA reads as TGCAGTGCGCTATGGACAGATACGCAGTATTTT. This sequence encodes CSALWTDTQYF.

The chain links TRBV20-1 to TRBJ1-1; D is unclear. The length of the CDR3 is 12 residues. Trimming stripped 4 bases from V and 5 bases from J, with 11 bases between. The germline CDR1 and CDR2 sequences are DFQATT and SNEGSKA (reference sequence). In DNA form, the CDR3 reads TGCAGTGCTAAAAACTTAGGGACTGAAGCTTTCTTT. This codes for CSAKNLGTEAFF.

In its sample, this clonotype was seen a few times. V and J are TRBV24-1 and TRBJ2-1; a possible D gene is TRBD2 (5 bases). The V end was cut by 2 bases, the J end by 8 bases, with 12 bases between. The CDR3 is made up of 14 amino acids. Looked up from germline, CDR1 is KGHDR and CDR2 is SFDVKD. DNA of the CDR3: TGTGCCACCAGTGATTCGAACAGCGGCTATGAGCAGTTCTTC. Its translation is CATSDSNSGYEQFF.

This clonotype occurred a few times. The V call is TRBV7-9, the J call TRBJ2-7; D perhaps matches TRBD2 (6 bases). The germline CDR1 and CDR2 sequences are SEHNR and FQNEAQ (reference sequence). The V end was cut by 0 bases, the J end by 7 bases, with 19 bases between. The CDR3 is made up of 16 amino acids. CDR3 nucleotides: TGTGCCAGCAGCTTAGCGGAGGGAGGCCCGTCCAATGAGCAGTACGTC. It codes for CASSLAEGGPSNEQYV.

This clonotype showed up many times. V and J are TRBV6-5 and TRBJ2-7; TRBD1 might be the D (6 bases). CDR1 MNHEY and CDR2 SVGAGI come from the germline V gene. CDR3 length equals 13 residues. V shed 8 bases and J shed 0 bases, with 11 bases lying between them. This CDR3 reads CASEGESSYEQYF. CDR3 coding DNA: TGTGCCAGCGAGGGGGAGAGCTCCTACGAGCAGTACTTC.

This clonotype has more than one count but fewer than ten. V usage is TRBV4-3 and J usage is TRBJ1-6; 10 bases match TRBD1. Germline V lookup: CDR1 LGHNA, CDR2 YSLEER. CDR3 length equals 17 residues. V was pared by 0 bases and J by 9 bases, with 8 bases of the junction left unmatched. As DNA, the CDR3 is TGCGCCAGCAGCCAAGAGCCCCCCGGGACAGGGGCTTCACCCCTCCACTTT. Its translation: CASSQEPPGTGASPLHF.

The V gene is TRBV5-1, the J gene TRBJ2-2, with TRBD2 identical over 7 bases. The junction had 4 bases not matched to a gene; V was cut back by 2 bases and J by 6 bases. The CDR3 runs 14 residues. Germline CDR1 SGHRS, CDR2 YFSETQ. The chain's CDR3 is CASSLSGRPGELFF. The CDR3 coding sequence is TGCGCCAGCAGCTTATCCGGGAGGCCCGGGGAGCTGTTTTTT. Full variable domain (rest looked up from reference TRBV5-1 and TRBJ2-2): KAGVTQTPRYLIKTRGQQVTLSCSPISGHRSVSWYQQTPGQGLQFLFEYFSETQRNKGNFPGRFSGRQFSNSRSEMNVSTLELGDSALYLCASSLSGRPGELFFGEGSRLTVL.

The V and J genes are TRBV18 and TRBJ1-5, with D perhaps matching TRBD1 (6 bases). The germline CDR1 and CDR2 sequences are KGHSH and LQKENI. The CDR3 has 18 amino acids. The V gene lost 2 bases and the J gene lost 1 base, with 18 bases spanning the gap. The CDR3 here is CASSPGGGLYKSNQPQHF. The CDR3 DNA reads TGTGCCAGCTCACCAGGAGGGGGACTGTATAAAAGCAATCAGCCCCAGCATTTT. Supplemented by reference TRBV18 and TRBJ1-5, the full variable domain reads NAGVMQNPRHLVRRRGQEARLRCSPMKGHSHVYWYRQLPEEGLKFMVYLQKENIIDESGMPKERFSAEFPKEGPSILRIQQVVRGDSAAYFCASSPGGGLYKSNQPQHFGDGTRLSIL.

This clonotype was seen at least ten times. The rearrangement links TRBV6-5 to TRBJ1-5; no firm D call. This CDR3 contains 15 residues. The V gene lost 7 bases and the J gene lost 0 bases, with 13 bases spanning the gap. CDR1 and CDR2 (germline): MNHEY, SVGAGI. CDR3 nucleotide sequence: TGTGCCAGCAATCCTACTAGTAATAGCAATCAGCCCCAGCATTTT. Its protein is CASNPTSNSNQPQHF.

The chain employs TRBV5-1 and TRBJ2-2; D ambiguous. Trimming shortened V by 0 bases and J by 7 bases, and 7 bases separated the two germline ends. The CDR3 contains 13 residues. Germline values: CDR1 SGHRS, CDR2 YFSETQ. CDR3 residues: CASSLVRNGELFF. The CDR3 DNA follows: TGCGCCAGCAGCTTGGTTCGAAACGGGGAGCTGTTTTTT.

There are a few counts of this clonotype. The V gene is TRBV10-1, the J gene TRBJ2-6; maybe TRBD1 (5 bases). CDR3 size: 17 residues. Trimming pared 8 bases from V and 0 bases from J, leaving 17 bases between. CDR1 is WNHNN, CDR2 SYGVQD, per germline (reference sequence). Here the CDR3 reads CASPWEGHGSGANVLTF. The CDR3 DNA follows: TGCGCCAGCCCCTGGGAAGGACATGGCTCTGGGGCCAACGTCCTGACTTTC.

The sample holds many counts of this clonotype. The chain employs TRBV6-2 or TRBV6-3 and TRBJ2-1; D is possibly TRBD2 (5 bases). Per germline, CDR1 MNHEY and CDR2 SVGEGT. The CDR3 sequence is 14 residues long. V was cut by 0 bases and J by 4 bases, with 7 bases left in between. CDR3 sequence: CASSYSKRYNEQFF. The DNA for the CDR3 is TGTGCCAGCAGTTACTCGAAGCGGTACAATGAGCAGTTCTTC.

The chain links TRBV5-6 to TRBJ1-2, with TRBD1 as a possible D gene (5 bases). This CDR3 is 14 amino acids long. V was shortened by 2 bases and J by 4 bases, with 12 bases between the two germline ends. The germline V gene encodes CDR1 SGHDT and CDR2 YYEEEE. CDR3 loop: CASSFGGSGYGYTF. The DNA of the CDR3 is TGTGCCAGCAGCTTCGGGGGATCGGGCTATGGCTACACCTTC.

This clonotype has a count of ten or more. This chain uses TRBV4-3 with TRBJ2-6; D may match TRBD1 or TRBD2 (5 bases each). Germline lookup yields CDR1 LGHNA and CDR2 YSLEER. V dropped 4 bases and J dropped 2 bases, with 12 bases sitting between them. This CDR3 region has 16 residues. In DNA form, the CDR3 reads TGCGCCAGCAGCCCCTGGGGGACCACTGGGGCCAACGTCCTGACTTTC. This codes for CASSPWGTTGANVLTF.

This clonotype was picked up a small number of times. The chain recombines TRBV7-9 with TRBJ2-3; 7 nucleotides match TRBD2. The CDR3 contains 20 residues. V lost 1 base and J lost 3; bases outside the gene matches: 19. Germline assignment: CDR1 SEHNR and CDR2 FQNEAQ (reference sequence). CDR3 sequence (DNA): TGTGCCAGCAGCTTAGGAGGTCTTAGGGGAAGCGGGGCACAAACAGATACGCAGTATTTT. Translating gives CASSLGGLRGSGAQTDTQYF.

Ten or more counts support this clonotype. V usage is TRBV7-9 and J usage is TRBJ1-2; D ambiguous. The germline V and J ends were trimmed by 2 bases and 5 bases, with 6 bases remaining between them. The germline gives CDR1 SEHNR, CDR2 FQNEAQ (reference sequence). The CDR3 is made up of 12 amino acids. The CDR3 spells CASSLSDYGYTF. In DNA, the CDR3 is TGTGCCAGCAGCTTATCGGATTATGGCTACACCTTC.

This clonotype has a count of ten or more. The chain is built from TRBV7-9 and TRBJ2-7; maybe TRBD2 (5 bases). The CDR3 runs 12 residues. Per germline, CDR1 SEHNR and CDR2 FQNEAQ (reference sequence). Deletions cut 3 bases from V and 9 bases from J, with 12 bases between. CDR3 protein: CASSLRDGRQYF. The CDR3 DNA reads as TGTGCCAGCAGCTTGAGGGATGGGAGGCAGTACTTC.

The chain joins TRBV12-3 or TRBV12-4 to TRBJ1-2; perhaps TRBD1 as D (5 bases). The CDR3 has 14 residues. The V end lost 5 bases, the J end lost 4 bases, and 14 bases lay between the germline ends. The CDR3 protein is CASSPDSVAYGYTF. The CDR3 nucleotides are TGTGCCAGCAGTCCCGACAGTGTGGCCTATGGCTACACCTTC.

V and J are TRBV28 and TRBJ2-3; no clear D gene. CDR1 and CDR2 (germline): MDHEN, SYDVKM. CDR3 length equals 12 residues. Deletions cut 5 bases from V and 8 bases from J, with 11 bases between. The CDR3 bases are TGTGCCAGCAGTCCCCGACTTCTTACGCAGTATTTT. Amino acids: CASSPRLLTQYF.

This clonotype was seen at least ten times. This rearrangement joins TRBV5-1 to TRBJ2-1; D gene unclear. This CDR3 is 15 amino acids long. Germline CDR1 is SGHRS and CDR2 is YFSETQ. V was shortened by 0 bases and J by 0 bases, with 7 bases between the two germline ends. The CDR3 DNA is TGCGCCAGCAGCTTGGAACACCGCTCCTACAATGAGCAGTTCTTC. Translating gives CASSLEHRSYNEQFF.

In its sample, this clonotype was seen many times. V is TRBV20-1 and J is TRBJ2-3; D is unclear. The CDR3 sequence is 15 residues long. V lost 6 bases and J lost 0, with 16 bases in between. CDR1 and CDR2 from the germline V gene are DFQATT and SNEGSKA (reference sequence). CDR3: CSAKHTHSSTDTQYF. As DNA, the CDR3 is TGCAGTGCCAAGCATACCCACTCTAGCACAGATACGCAGTATTTT.

V gene TRBV10-3 combines with J gene TRBJ2-3; no firm D call. The CDR3 totals 13 residues. V was pared by 10 bases and J by 2 bases, with 13 bases between. Germline V gene data show CDR1 as ENHRY and CDR2 as SYGVKD. CDR3 nucleotides: TGTGCCACCCACAGAGATTCCACAGATACGCAGTATTTT. Its translation is CATHRDSTDTQYF.